The TCR beta chain under discussion was sequenced for a study of blood T cell repertoires in COVID-19. About the research overall: COVID-19 samples, acute and convalescent, were from the United States, Italy and Spain. Sources were T cells, B-cell-depleted T cells, or PBMCs; the material itself was cDNA or gDNA.

The Seattle patients joined while their infection was active and were tracked longitudinally afterward. In the authors' workflow: By means of reference gene primer amplification, nucleated cell counts were estimated. TCRdb's copy holds only in-frame clones and misses some; the assay was immunoSEQ multiplex PCR. V, J and clone size reflect that table, while D and trimming were determined from the DNA. Of around 280,000 clones in the sample, roughly 91% are singletons; the top ten hold more than 9.5%. This CDR3 has 16 amino acids. The germline V gene encodes CDR1 MNHNS and CDR2 SASEGT. J lost 7 bases, V lost 1 base, and 5 bases had no gene match.

Material for sequencing was peripheral blood. This receptor was obtained from a woman in her twenties or thirties with COVID-19, enrolled during active disease. This chain links TRBV6-1 with TRBJ1-4; 11 nucleotides align to TRBD1. CDR3 DNA: TGTGCCAGCAGTGAAGAGGGGGGGACAGGGGGTGAAAAACTGTTTTTT. Its translation is CASSEEGGTGGEKLFF.